The 2 T cell receptor beta chains reported below all come from one sample, sequenced in a study of CD8+CD57+ T cells in acquired aplastic anemia. Profiling of TCR beta VDJ combinations and CDR3 sequences used genomic DNA as template. TCRdb re-analysed the reads in MiXCR, keeping a single row per CDR3 protein. The sample includes roughly 80,000 distinct CDR3 sequences, around 42% of them seen just once. What was sequenced was sorted CD4+, CD8+, or CD8+CD57+ T cells (not recorded which) from PBMCs. The source is a human donor in good health, serving as a control.

Many counts were recorded for this clonotype. The chain recombines TRBV7-9 with TRBJ2-7; maybe TRBD2 (6 bases). The CDR3 totals 14 residues. Deletions cut 5 bases from V and 0 bases from J, with 11 bases between. Germline CDR1 reads SEHNR; CDR2 reads FQNEAQ (reference sequence). DNA for the CDR3: TGTGCCAGCAGCCGCGGGGAGAGCTCCTACGAGCAGTACTTC. It yields the protein CASSRGESSYEQYF.

Ten or more counts support this clonotype. The chain recombines TRBV7-9 with TRBJ2-7; 8 nucleotides agree with TRBD2. V shed 4 bases, J shed 3 bases, and the junction held 5 bases outside the gene matches. Germline V gene data show CDR1 as SEHNR and CDR2 as FQNEAQ (reference sequence). The CDR3 is made up of 14 amino acids. The CDR3 sequence: CASSSGGESYEQYF. In nucleotides, the CDR3 is TGTGCCAGCAGCTCCGGGGGGGAGAGCTACGAGCAGTACTTC.